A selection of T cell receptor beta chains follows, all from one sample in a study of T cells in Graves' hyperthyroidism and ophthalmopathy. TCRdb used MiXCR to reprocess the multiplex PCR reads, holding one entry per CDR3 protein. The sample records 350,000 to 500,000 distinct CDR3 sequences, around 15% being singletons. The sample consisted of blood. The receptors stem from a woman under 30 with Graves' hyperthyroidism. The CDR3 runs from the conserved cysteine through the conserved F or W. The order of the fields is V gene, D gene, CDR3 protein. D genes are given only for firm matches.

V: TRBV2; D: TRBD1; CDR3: CASLRTGEETQYF
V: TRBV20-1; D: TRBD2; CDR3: CSARDLGLAGNTGELFF
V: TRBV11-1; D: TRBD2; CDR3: CASSSLAGWSYEQYF
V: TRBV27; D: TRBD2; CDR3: CAGSSRLAGDTQYF
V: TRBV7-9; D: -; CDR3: CASSLEYRPEQYF
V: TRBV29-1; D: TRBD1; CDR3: CSVEALTGQETQYF
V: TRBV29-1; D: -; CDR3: CSVASSAYEQYF
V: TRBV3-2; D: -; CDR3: CASSPRLGEDYGYTF
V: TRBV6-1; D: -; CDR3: CASATGAINQPQHF
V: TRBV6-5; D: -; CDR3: CASSYSRINTEAFF
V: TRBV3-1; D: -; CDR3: CASSQAGSSTEAFF
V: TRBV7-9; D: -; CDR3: CASSNRTASYEQYF
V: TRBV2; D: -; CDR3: CASSTPRQLYGYTF
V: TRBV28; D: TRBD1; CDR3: CASRPGGPPSYEQYF
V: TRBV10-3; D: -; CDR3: CAISESRGTEAFF
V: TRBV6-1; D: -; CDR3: CASTPGRRIYEQYF
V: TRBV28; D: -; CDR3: CASSFRGGDTEAFF
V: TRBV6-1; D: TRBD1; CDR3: CASTFGQGADQPQHF
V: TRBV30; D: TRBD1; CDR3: CAWWTGVRAFF
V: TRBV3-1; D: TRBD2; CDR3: CASSQELAGRQETQYF
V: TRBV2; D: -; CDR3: CASSEPGALNYEQYF
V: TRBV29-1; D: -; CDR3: CSVDPPGTDVLTF
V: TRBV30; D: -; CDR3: CAWSLDSPLHF
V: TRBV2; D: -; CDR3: CASSEGRGNTEAFF
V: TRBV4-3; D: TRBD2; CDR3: CASSQGTSVQETQYF
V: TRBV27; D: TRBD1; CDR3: CASSPVDPGQGGSNYGYTF
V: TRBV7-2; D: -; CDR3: CASSLEVGNQPQHF
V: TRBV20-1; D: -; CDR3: CSATVRDATNEKLFF
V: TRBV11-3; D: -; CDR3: CASSRGVGGDTQYF
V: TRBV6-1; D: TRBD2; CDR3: CASSYKAGVSETQYF
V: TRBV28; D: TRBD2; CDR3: CASNRPAGELWHEQYF
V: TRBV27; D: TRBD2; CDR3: CASSLSIFGTSGRRRTGELFF
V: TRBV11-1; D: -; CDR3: CASSQGSRTDTQYF
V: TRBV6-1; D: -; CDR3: CASSGPHRAEGEQFF
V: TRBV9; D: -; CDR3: CASSPSKGGPYGYTF
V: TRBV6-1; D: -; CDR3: CASVSGTMNTEAFF
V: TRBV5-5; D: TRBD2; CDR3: CASSSEGLAGSTDTQYF
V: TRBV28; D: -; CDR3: CASKQDTYNEQFF
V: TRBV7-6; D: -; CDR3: CASSLEDLNSPLHF
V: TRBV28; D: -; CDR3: CASSLAGVGSEQYF
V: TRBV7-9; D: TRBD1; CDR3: CASSTYQGAGETQYF
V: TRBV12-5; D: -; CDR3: CASQSGNYEQYF
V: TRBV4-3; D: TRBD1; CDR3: CASTNFGTGDGYTF
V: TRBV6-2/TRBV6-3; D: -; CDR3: CASSYNRPAHSAFF
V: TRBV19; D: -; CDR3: CASSIGRSTEAFF
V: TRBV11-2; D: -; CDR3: CASSLDPTQPQHF
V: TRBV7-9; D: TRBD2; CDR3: CASSFMTSGRGNEQFF
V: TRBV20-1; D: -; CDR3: CSATRGMNTEAFF
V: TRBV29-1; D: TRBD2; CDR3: CSVVRTSGDNEQFF
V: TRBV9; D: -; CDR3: CASSVEVNGYEQYF